This TCR beta chain comes out of a study of T cells in localized non-small cell lung cancer (dated by TCRdb to 2018 to 2020). Study-wide context: T cell repertoires of some 240 early-stage NSCLC patients were analyzed, with tumors being compared against uninvolved tumor-adjacent lungs. The mean age of the NSCLC patients was about 70 years, with about 120 men and over 100 women. The cohort was made up of around 240 treatment-naive NSCLC patients whose localized lung tumors had been resected.

At diagnosis, tumor, uninvolved tumor-adjacent lung and peripheral blood were collected and then preserved as a mix of FFPE and fresh-frozen material. Blood samples were analyzed as peripheral blood mononuclear cells for TCR repertoire profiling. A note on this clone: Its antigen is not yet known. The record has no base qualities; no much larger clone is one base away.

TCR beta CDR3 regions were sequenced from DNA using the immunoSEQ Assay. Per the authors' processing: T cell density was computed as TCR beta template counts normalized to usable DNA estimated by amplifying housekeeping genes. Richness was estimated with the preseqR package, extrapolating to 400,000 templates for PBMC samples and 120,000 templates for tissue samples. Clonality was taken to be one minus Pielou's evenness. Tissue-enriched TCRs were identified by differential abundance testing using productive amino-acid clonotypes, minimum total count 5 and alpha 0.1. The Jaccard Index and the Morisita Overlap Index were used to measure repertoire overlap between compartments. GLIPH clustered TCR beta CDR3s with public tetramer-defined viral CDR3s; viral motifs required at least three viral sequences plus V-gene enrichment. Held by TCRdb, this immuneACCESS table contains in-frame sequences only and omits some clones. Under half of the omission traces to an unresolved V gene where checked; the cause of the rest is unknown. That table supplies the V and J calls and clone size; D and trimming were determined from the DNA. The sample data list 40,000 or so clones, and over 70% of these were observed just once. In total, the top ten clones hold around 15% of the sample.

The CDR3 starts with the cysteine, ends with the phenylalanine, and has 15 residues. CDR3 DNA only is kept here, 45 bases in frame from base 1. The germline ends are 18 bases apart after V is trimmed by 3 bases and J by 6 bases. CDR1 and CDR2 were assigned from the germline V gene as SGHRS and YFSETQ. Results and caveats for the whole study, not just this receptor: Because the study design was exploratory, TCR variables were selected using unadjusted p-values without false-discovery rate correction. Uninvolved tumor-adjacent lung showed the highest T cell clonality, higher than tumor, which suggests more focused antigenic responses in the uninvolved tumor-adjacent lung. Longer overall survival was associated with higher blood T cell density, whereas shorter survival was associated with higher adjacent-lung clonality. Because multi-region sequencing of the tumors was not done, intratumor heterogeneity could not be ruled out. A median of roughly 58 of the top 100 tumor clones were detected in paired uninvolved adjacent lung, and around 30 of these tumor clones were also found among the top 100 clones of the paired uninvolved adjacent lung.

Sequenced here: peripheral blood, sampled before any cancer treatment. The chain was built from TRBV5-1 and TRBJ1-2; the D gene is possibly TRBD1, with 6 bases matching. The receptor was isolated from a male donor older than 55 with stage III squamous cell lung carcinoma. The CDR3 here reads CASSWGPSRTDGYTF. The DNA sequence is given as TGCGCCAGCAGCTGGGGGCCCAGCAGGACGGATGGCTACACCTTC. Extended through the reference TRBV5-1 and TRBJ1-2 proteins, this CDR3 yields the full variable domain: KAGVTQTPRYLIKTRGQQVTLSCSPISGHRSVSWYQQTPGQGLQFLFEYFSETQRNKGNFPGRFSGRQFSNSRSEMNVSTLELGDSALYLCASSWGPSRTDGYTFGSGTRLTVV.